These T cell receptor beta chains were read from a single sample in a study of CXCR4 blockade with PD-1 therapy in pancreatic cancer. The repertoire was sequenced with immunoSEQ multiplex PCR; TCRdb's copy has only in-frame clones and lacks some. The data hold roughly 3,600 clones, with less than 50% observed a single time. The sequenced sample was tumor tissue. The receptors stem from a human donor with pancreatic ductal adenocarcinoma. CDR3s include the opening cysteine and the closing phenylalanine or tryptophan. A D gene is named only where the DNA matches it firmly. Rows give clone size only sometimes, using once, few, many, or a class for an expanded clone.

v_gene: TRBV11-3; j_gene: TRBJ2-5; d_gene: NA; abundance: NA; CDR3nt: TGTGCCAGCAGCTTAGGGCGTTTCGAAGAGACCCAGTACTTC; CDR3aa: CASSLGRFEETQYF
v_gene: TRBV11-3; j_gene: TRBJ2-1; d_gene: TRBD1; abundance: few; CDR3nt: TGTGCCAGCAGCTCCTCCGGGACAGGGGTTAATGAGCAGTTCTTC; CDR3aa: CASSSSGTGVNEQFF
v_gene: TRBV19; j_gene: TRBJ1-2; d_gene: NA; abundance: NA; CDR3nt: TGTGCCACCATACTACAGGCTTATGGCTACACCTTC; CDR3aa: CATILQAYGYTF
v_gene: TRBV14; j_gene: TRBJ1-2; d_gene: TRBD1; abundance: few; CDR3nt: TGTGCCAGCAGCCAATGGACAGGGGGCGGCGGGCCCTATGGCTACACCTTC; CDR3aa: CASSQWTGGGGPYGYTF
v_gene: TRBV10-3; j_gene: TRBJ2-3; d_gene: NA; abundance: NA; CDR3nt: TGTGCCATCAGAGTATTGGGCACAGATACGCAGTATTTT; CDR3aa: CAIRVLGTDTQYF
v_gene: TRBV19; j_gene: TRBJ1-1; d_gene: NA; abundance: NA; CDR3nt: TGTGCCAGTAGCAGACGACAGCTCACTGAAGCTTTCTTT; CDR3aa: CASSRRQLTEAFF
v_gene: TRBV19; j_gene: TRBJ2-5; d_gene: NA; abundance: few; CDR3nt: TGTGCCAGTAGTCCTCCGGGTCACCAAGAGACCCAGTACTTC; CDR3aa: CASSPPGHQETQYF
v_gene: TRBV18; j_gene: TRBJ2-3; d_gene: NA; abundance: NA; CDR3nt: TGTGCCAGCTTCACCCCGGAGGGGAGGTTGGCAGATACGCAGTATTTT; CDR3aa: CASFTPEGRLADTQYF
v_gene: TRBV5-1; j_gene: TRBJ1-1; d_gene: NA; abundance: NA; CDR3nt: TGCGCCAGCAGCCCGTATAGACAGTCCATGAACACTGAAGCTTTCTTT; CDR3aa: CASSPYRQSMNTEAFF
v_gene: TRBV18; j_gene: TRBJ2-7; d_gene: NA; abundance: large; CDR3nt: TGTGCCAGCTCACACCGGGACAATGACTACGAGCAGTACTTC; CDR3aa: CASSHRDNDYEQYF
v_gene: TRBV11-3; j_gene: TRBJ2-5; d_gene: NA; abundance: NA; CDR3nt: TGTGCCAGCAGCTTCGCCGGGGGAAGGGCCGCCGAGACCCAGTACTTC; CDR3aa: CASSFAGGRAAETQYF
v_gene: TRBV11-3; j_gene: TRBJ2-5; d_gene: NA; abundance: NA; CDR3nt: TGTGCCAGCAGCTTGCTAGGGGGCCAAGAGACCCAGTACTTC; CDR3aa: CASSLLGGQETQYF
v_gene: TRBV29-1; j_gene: TRBJ1-2; d_gene: NA; abundance: NA; CDR3nt: TGCAGCGTTGTCACAGGGTCGGGCGGCTACACCTTC; CDR3aa: CSVVTGSGGYTF
v_gene: TRBV19; j_gene: TRBJ2-7; d_gene: TRBD1; abundance: few; CDR3nt: TGTGCCAGTAGCCTCACAGGGGGCGAAACCTACGAGCAGTACTTC; CDR3aa: CASSLTGGETYEQYF
v_gene: TRBV19; j_gene: TRBJ1-1; d_gene: TRBD1; abundance: NA; CDR3nt: TGTGCCAGTAGTCCCCGGGACAGGTATGAAGCTTTCTTT; CDR3aa: CASSPRDRYEAFF